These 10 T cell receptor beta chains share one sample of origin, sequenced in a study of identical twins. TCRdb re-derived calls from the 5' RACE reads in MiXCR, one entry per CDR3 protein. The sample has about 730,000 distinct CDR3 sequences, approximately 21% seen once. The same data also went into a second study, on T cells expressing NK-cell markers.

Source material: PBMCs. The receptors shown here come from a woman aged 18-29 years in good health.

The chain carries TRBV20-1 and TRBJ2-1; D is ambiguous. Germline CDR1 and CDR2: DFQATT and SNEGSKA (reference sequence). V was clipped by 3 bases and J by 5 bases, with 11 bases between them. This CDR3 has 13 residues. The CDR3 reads CSASGRTHNEQFF. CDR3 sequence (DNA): TGCAGTGCTAGTGGCCGGACCCACAATGAGCAGTTCTTC.

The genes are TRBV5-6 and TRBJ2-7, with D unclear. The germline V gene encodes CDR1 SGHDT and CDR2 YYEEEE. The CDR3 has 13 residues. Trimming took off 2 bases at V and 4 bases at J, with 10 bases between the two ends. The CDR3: CASSFVDEYEQYF. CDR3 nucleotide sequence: TGTGCCAGCAGCTTTGTTGATGAATACGAGCAGTACTTC.

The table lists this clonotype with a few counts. DNA for the CDR3: TGTGCCAGCAGTTACGAGAGGGGAGTCTACGAGCAGTACTTC. Translating it yields CASSYERGVYEQYF. V gene TRBV6-5 combines with J gene TRBJ2-7, with D perhaps TRBD1 or TRBD2 (5 bases each). The germline V gene encodes CDR1 MNHEY and CDR2 SVGAGI. The ends were cut back, 2 bases at V and 3 bases at J, with 11 bases in the middle. CDR3 length: 14 amino acids.

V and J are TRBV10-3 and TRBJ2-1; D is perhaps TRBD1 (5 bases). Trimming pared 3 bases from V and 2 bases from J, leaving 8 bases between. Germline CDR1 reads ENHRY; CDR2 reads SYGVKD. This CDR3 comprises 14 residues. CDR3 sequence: CAISDGAAYNEQFF. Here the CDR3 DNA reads TGTGCCATCAGTGATGGGGCTGCCTACAATGAGCAGTTCTTC.

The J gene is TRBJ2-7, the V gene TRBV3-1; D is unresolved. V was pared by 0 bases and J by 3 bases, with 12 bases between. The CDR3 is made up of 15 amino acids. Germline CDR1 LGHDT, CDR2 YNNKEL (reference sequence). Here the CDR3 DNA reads TGTGCCAGCAGCCAAGAACACAGATTGGTCTACGAGCAGTACTTC. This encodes CASSQEHRLVYEQYF.

CDR3: CASSLDRPPYEQYF. The CDR3 DNA sequence: TGTGCCAGCAGCCTCGACAGACCCCCCTACGAGCAGTACTTC. The chain links TRBV7-2 to TRBJ2-7; D perhaps matches TRBD1 (5 bases). The CDR3 has 14 amino acids. V dropped 5 bases and J dropped 2 bases, with 13 bases sitting between them. The germline V gene encodes CDR1 SGHTA and CDR2 FQGNSA.

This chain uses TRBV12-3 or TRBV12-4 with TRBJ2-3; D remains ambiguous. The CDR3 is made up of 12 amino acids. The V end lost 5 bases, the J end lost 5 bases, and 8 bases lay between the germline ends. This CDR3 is CASSATGDTQYF. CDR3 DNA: TGTGCCAGCAGTGCTACTGGAGATACGCAGTATTTT.

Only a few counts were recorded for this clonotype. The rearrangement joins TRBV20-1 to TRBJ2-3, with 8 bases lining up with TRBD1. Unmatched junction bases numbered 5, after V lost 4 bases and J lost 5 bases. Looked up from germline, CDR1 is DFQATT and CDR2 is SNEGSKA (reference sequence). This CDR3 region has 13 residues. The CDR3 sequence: CSATGQGVDTQYF. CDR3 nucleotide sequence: TGCAGTGCTACAGGACAGGGCGTAGATACGCAGTATTTT.

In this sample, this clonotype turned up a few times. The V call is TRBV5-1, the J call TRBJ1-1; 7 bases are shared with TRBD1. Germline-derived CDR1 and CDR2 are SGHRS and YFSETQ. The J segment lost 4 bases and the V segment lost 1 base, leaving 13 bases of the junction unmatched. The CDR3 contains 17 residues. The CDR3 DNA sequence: TGCGCCAGCAGCTTGACCCCCCCGGGCAGGGGGTTCACTGAAGCTTTCTTT. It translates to CASSLTPPGRGFTEAFF.

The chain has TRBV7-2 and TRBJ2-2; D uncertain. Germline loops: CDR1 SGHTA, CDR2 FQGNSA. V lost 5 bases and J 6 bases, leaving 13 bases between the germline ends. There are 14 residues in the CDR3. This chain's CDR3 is CASSPLVGSGELFF. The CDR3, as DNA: TGTGCCAGCAGCCCACTTGTTGGGTCCGGGGAGCTGTTTTTT.